This T cell receptor beta chain stems from a study of TIL therapy for anti-PD-1-resistant metastatic lung cancer. Noted time point: pre-treatment sample, taken before nivolumab and TIL therapy. Tumor tissue came from excised metastases, mostly pleural nodules or supraclavicular lymph nodes. V lost 4 bases and J lost 2, with 14 bases in between. CDR1 and CDR2 (germline): LNHDA, SQIVND (reference sequence). This CDR3 has 15 residues. This was the immunoSEQ v3 assay. Here immunoSEQ multiplex PCR was the method, and the copy in TCRdb shows in-frame clones only, minus some. The repertoire consists of under 100,000 clones, with 65% occurring once and the leading ten covering approximately 11%.

The genes are TRBV19 and TRBJ1-2, with a tentative D call TRBD1 (6 bases). Material: tumor tissue, obtained at baseline. This TCR came from a person aged 25-85 years with non-small cell lung cancer. The CDR3 sequence is CASSTGGRGNYGYTF. Here the CDR3 DNA reads TGTGCCAGTAGTACAGGAGGCAGGGGCAACTATGGCTACACCTTC.